These 4 T cell receptor beta chains were sequenced from one sample in a study of T cell responses to AZD1222 COVID-19 vaccine. Assay used: immunoSEQ multiplex PCR; TCRdb lists only in-frame clones, some missing. Of about 130,000 clones in the sample, about 90% were seen once. The source was peripheral blood, collected on day 0 of AZD1222 vaccination. These receptor sequences come from an adult in good health.

The gene calls are TRBV10-3 and TRBJ2-3; TRBD1 is a possible D gene (5 bases). The ends were cut back, 10 bases at V and 0 bases at J, with 14 bases in the middle. The CDR3 is made up of 14 amino acids. Germline CDR1 is ENHRY and CDR2 is SYGVKD. As DNA, the CDR3 is TGTGCCACCAGGGCGGCCCACAGCACAGATACGCAGTATTTT. The encoded protein is CATRAAHSTDTQYF.

This sequence joins TRBV6-5 and TRBJ1-1; D gene uncertain. V was shortened by 2 bases and J by 3 bases, with 4 bases between the two germline ends. The germline CDR1 and CDR2 sequences are MNHEY and SVGAGI. The CDR3 contains 12 residues. The CDR3 loop is CASSYGDTEAFF. The CDR3 DNA reads TGTGCCAGCAGTTACGGGGACACTGAAGCTTTCTTT.

The chain links TRBV23-1 to TRBJ2-7; D not certain. TRBV23-1 is reported as an ORF; its role is uncertain. V lost 4 bases and J 6 bases, leaving 13 bases between the germline ends. The CDR3 is made up of 13 amino acids. In nucleotides, the CDR3 is TGCGCCAGCAGTCGGCAGGAGATCGGCGAGCAGTACTTC. This codes for CASSRQEIGEQYF.

This chain uses TRBV11-2 with TRBJ1-4; D is unresolved. Germline V gene sequence: CDR1 SGHAT, CDR2 FQNNGV. Deletions cut 4 bases from V and 8 bases from J, with 14 bases between. The CDR3 has 14 amino acids. This CDR3 reads CASSSTHLGEKLFF. The CDR3 nucleotides read TGTGCCAGCAGCTCAACCCACCTGGGGGAAAAACTGTTTTTT.